This T cell receptor beta chain came from a study of beta chain features in type 1 diabetes. The CDR3 is 15 amino acids. J gave up 2 bases and V 6 bases, and 10 bases lay outside the gene matches. The V gene's germline CDR1 is MDHEN and CDR2 SYDVKM. A heparinised blood draw that averaged about 100 mL was obtained once from each donor. What was sequenced were expressed TCRB transcripts, since all of the isolated RNA had been reverse transcribed. Using immunoSEQ multiplex PCR, the repertoire was profiled, and TCRdb retains in-frame clones only, with some absent. Of 130,000 to 150,000 clones listed, about a tenth were seen once; the top ten hold around 0.68%.

This chain links TRBV28 with TRBJ2-7, with 7 bases lining up with TRBD1. The receptor was derived from a man in his late teens or twenties in good health. The sample consisted of central memory CD4+ T cells from blood. CDR3: CASSTYDRAAYEQYF. CDR3 in DNA: TGTGCCAGCAGCACATACGACAGGGCAGCCTACGAGCAGTACTTC.